The 16 T cell receptor beta chains presented below share a single source sample, sequenced in a study of blood T cell repertoires in COVID-19. The method was immunoSEQ multiplex PCR; TCRdb's version includes in-frame clones alone and lacks a portion of them. The sample includes more than 300,000 clones, 87% of them seen just once. Sequenced: PBMCs or T cells enriched from blood (not recorded which). The origin of the receptors is a woman in her thirties who had recovered from COVID-19.

The chain is built from TRBV24-1 and TRBJ2-2; TRBD1 agrees at 8 bases. Trimming removed 10 bases from V and 4 bases from J; junction bases left unmatched: 4. The CDR3 contains 13 residues. Germline CDR1 and CDR2: KGHDR and SFDVKD. This CDR3 is CATGQGSTGELFF. In DNA form, the CDR3 reads TGTGCCACTGGACAGGGTAGCACCGGGGAGCTGTTTTTT.

The chain combines TRBV19 with TRBJ1-2; 8 bases agree with TRBD1. The CDR3 consists of 12 residues. The germline V gene has CDR1 LNHDA and CDR2 SQIVND (reference sequence). The V segment lost 9 bases and the J segment 3 bases; nucleotides outside the gene matches: 3. CDR3 residues: CASGQGDYGYTF. CDR3 nucleotide sequence: TGTGCCAGCGGACAGGGAGACTATGGCTACACCTTC.

CDR3 DNA sequence: TGCGCCAGCAGTTTAGGACAGGGGCTGGGCTCACCCCTCCACTTT. This gives the protein CASSLGQGLGSPLHF. The rearrangement joins TRBV5-1 to TRBJ1-6; 9 nucleotides align to TRBD1. V gave up 5 bases and J gave up 10 bases; unmatched junction bases: 10. The CDR3 runs to 15 residues. Germline CDR1 and CDR2: SGHRS and YFSETQ.

The genes are TRBV15 and TRBJ1-4; possible D gene TRBD1, 5 bases. The CDR3 runs to 17 residues. CDR1 and CDR2 from the germline V gene are LNHNV and YYDKDF (reference sequence). V was cut by 0 bases and J by 3 bases, with 14 bases left in between. The CDR3 DNA reads TGTGCCACCAGCAGAGAAGCGGCGGGGCTTGCTAATGAAAAACTGTTTTTT. It yields the protein CATSREAAGLANEKLFF.

The chain couples TRBV7-9 to TRBJ1-3; D gene uncertain. The CDR3 is 16 amino acids. V was pared by 4 bases and J by 0 bases, with 13 bases between. Germline values: CDR1 SEHNR, CDR2 FQNEAQ (reference sequence). The CDR3 loop is CASSWSDWSSGNTIYF. The CDR3 DNA is TGTGCCAGCAGCTGGTCGGACTGGAGCTCTGGAAACACCATATATTTT.

V gene TRBV5-8 combines with J gene TRBJ1-5; TRBD1 is a possible D gene (5 bases). The V gene's germline CDR1 is SGHTS and CDR2 YDEGEE. Trimming took off 5 bases at V and 7 bases at J, with 22 bases between the two ends. This CDR3 has 16 amino acids. CDR3 amino acids: CASRSSGTPRGQPQHF. CDR3 DNA: TGTGCCAGCAGGTCTTCCGGGACCCCCCGGGGGCAGCCCCAGCATTTT.

The chain is built from TRBV7-2 and TRBJ2-7; TRBD1 matches at 8 bases. Germline trimming cut 1 base from V and 6 bases from J; bases unmatched to any gene: 2. CDR1 is SGHTA and CDR2 is FQGNSA in the germline V gene. CDR3 size: 13 residues. The CDR3 region has the DNA TGTGCCAGCAGCTTAGGGGGACAGGCCGAGCAGTACTTC. Encoded protein: CASSLGGQAEQYF.

This clone was seen just once. This chain joins TRBV29-1 and TRBJ2-3; 7 nucleotides line up with TRBD1. CDR1 and CDR2 (germline): SQVTM, ANQGSEA. Losses at the gene ends were 7 bases for V and 0 bases for J; bases not matched to a gene: 10. This CDR3 region has 15 residues. CDR3 residues: CSASGQAISTDTQYF. The CDR3 region has the DNA TGCAGCGCATCCGGACAGGCGATAAGCACAGATACGCAGTATTTT.

This chain links TRBV20-1 with TRBJ1-6, with TRBD1 identical over 9 bases. Germline V gene lookup returns CDR1 DFQATT and CDR2 SNEGSKA (reference sequence). This CDR3 has 16 residues. J gave up 1 base and V 3 bases, and 4 bases lay outside the gene matches. CDR3 sequence reads: CSASEDRGSYNSPLHF. The DNA for the CDR3 is TGCAGTGCTAGTGAGGACAGGGGTTCCTATAATTCACCCCTCCACTTT.

In its sample, this clone was seen a few times. The J gene is TRBJ1-2, the V gene TRBV7-2, with TRBD1 matching 8 bases. Germline V gene lookup returns CDR1 SGHTA and CDR2 FQGNSA. Losses at the gene ends were 4 bases for V and 4 bases for J; bases not matched to a gene: 11. The CDR3 is 16 residues long. CDR3 amino acids: CASSSGQGARSYGYTF. CDR3 sequence (DNA): TGTGCCAGCAGCTCCGGTCAGGGGGCGCGGAGCTATGGCTACACCTTC.

The genes are TRBV7-9 and TRBJ1-1; TRBD1 matches at 7 bases. Trimming at V came to 5 bases and at J to 4 bases, leaving 10 bases not matched to a gene. The CDR3 runs 15 residues. Germline V gene sequence: CDR1 SEHNR, CDR2 FQNEAQ (reference sequence). The chain's CDR3 is CASSPPPTGPTEAFF. DNA of the CDR3: TGTGCCAGCAGCCCTCCCCCGACAGGGCCCACTGAAGCTTTCTTT.

The chain joins TRBV9 to TRBJ1-3; D not resolved. Looked up from germline, CDR1 is SGDLS and CDR2 is YYNGEE. Trimming shortened V by 0 bases and J by 0 bases, and 10 bases separated the two germline ends. CDR3 length: 16 amino acids. The CDR3 spells CASSVEAEPSGNTIYF. For the CDR3, the DNA is TGTGCCAGCAGCGTAGAAGCCGAACCCTCTGGAAACACCATATATTTT.

The CDR3 region has the DNA TGTGCCAGCAGGGGACTGATGAACACTGAAGCTTTCTTT. As protein: CASRGLMNTEAFF. The V and J genes are TRBV6-5 and TRBJ1-1; possible D gene TRBD1, 5 bases. This CDR3 region has 13 residues. Germline values: CDR1 MNHEY, CDR2 SVGAGI. V was trimmed by 6 bases and J by 0 bases, leaving 8 bases between them.

CDR3 DNA: TGTGCCAGCAGCTTAGCGGGTGACAGCCGGCACGAGCAGTACTTC. Protein: CASSLAGDSRHEQYF. The chain uses TRBV7-2 and TRBJ2-7; tentatively, D is TRBD1 (5 bases). Trimming cost V 0 bases and J 5 bases, with 14 bases left between them. Germline CDR1 is SGHTA and CDR2 is FQGNSA. The CDR3 is 15 amino acids.

The chain uses TRBV27 and TRBJ2-6; the D is unclear. Trimming took 5 bases from V and 1 from J, leaving 9 bases between them. This CDR3 is 15 amino acids long. Germline CDR1 reads MNHEY; CDR2 reads SMNVEV (reference sequence). CDR3 residues: CASSPLRSGANVLTF. CDR3 nucleotides: TGTGCCAGCAGTCCCTTGAGGTCTGGGGCCAACGTCCTGACTTTC.

The J gene is TRBJ1-6, the V gene TRBV27; D is unclear. With 4 bases removed from V and 10 bases from J, the gap between germline ends came to 17 bases. CDR1 and CDR2 from the germline V gene are MNHEY and SMNVEV (reference sequence). This CDR3 has 15 residues. The CDR3 nucleotides are TGTGCCAGCAGTTCACTCAGTATGCGGCCCTCACCCCTCCACTTT. Translated: CASSSLSMRPSPLHF.